The 17 T cell receptor beta chains presented below share a single source sample, sequenced in a study of blood T cell repertoires in COVID-19. The table came from immunoSEQ multiplex PCR; TCRdb's copy has only in-frame clones and leaves some out. This table holds approximately 150,000 clones, 89% found once. Sequenced input: peripheral blood. Every receptor here comes from a human donor in a cohort sampled during active COVID-19.

The chain has TRBV7-6 and TRBJ1-2; D gene uncertain. Deletions cut 1 base from V and 5 bases from J, with 14 bases between. The CDR3 covers 15 residues. From germline, CDR1 is SGHVS and CDR2 FNYEAQ. CDR3 nucleotide sequence: TGTGCCAGCAGCTTAGGCCTGAAAGGGAGGTATGGCTACACCTTC. It specifies CASSLGLKGRYGYTF.

The V and J genes are TRBV14 and TRBJ2-2; D remains unclear. Germline V gives CDR1 SGHDN, CDR2 FVKESK. Trimming removed 0 bases at V and 6 bases at J, with 8 bases between. The CDR3 length is 14 residues. In DNA, the CDR3 is TGTGCCAGCAGCCAAGATCTAGAGGCCGGGGAGCTGTTTTTT. This gives the protein CASSQDLEAGELFF. Variable domain in full (rest from reference TRBV14 and TRBJ2-2): EAGVTQFPSHSVIEKGQTVTLRCDPISGHDNLYWYRRVMGKEIKFLLHFVKESKQDESGMPNNRFLAERTGGTYSTLKVQPAELEDSGVYFCASSQDLEAGELFFGEGSRLTVL.

The chain is built from TRBV20-1 and TRBJ2-3; TRBD2 matches at 7 bases. The V gene's germline CDR1 is DFQATT and CDR2 SNEGSKA (reference sequence). The CDR3 has 14 residues. V shed 3 bases, J shed 3 bases, and the junction held 6 bases outside the gene matches. As DNA, the CDR3 is TGCAGTGCTAGTCGGCGGGAGAGGACAGATACGCAGTATTTT. It encodes CSASRRERTDTQYF.

This chain connects TRBV7-9 to TRBJ2-7, with D possibly TRBD1 on 6 matching bases. With 7 bases removed from V and 4 bases from J, the gap between germline ends came to 14 bases. Germline V gene data show CDR1 as SEHNR and CDR2 as FQNEAQ (reference sequence). The CDR3 sequence is 13 residues long. The CDR3 coding sequence is TGTGCCAGCAACCGACAGGCGGGTTACGAGCAGTACTTC. Its protein product is CASNRQAGYEQYF.

The rearrangement links TRBV19 to TRBJ1-5; D unclear. Germline lookup yields CDR1 LNHDA and CDR2 SQIVND (reference sequence). V lost 1 base to trimming and J lost 2 bases, with 15 bases between them. This CDR3 region has 17 residues. This CDR3 is CASSIVPGTTRNQPQHF. The CDR3 DNA reads TGTGCCAGTAGTATAGTTCCAGGAACGACGCGCAATCAGCCCCAGCATTTT.

The J gene is TRBJ2-3, the V gene TRBV7-9, with D maybe TRBD1 (6 bases). CDR1 SEHNR and CDR2 FQNEAQ come from the germline V gene (reference sequence). The CDR3 has 15 amino acids. V was cut by 5 bases and J by 5 bases, with 17 bases left in between. Written as DNA, the CDR3 is TGTGCCAGCAGCCGGGACAATTCTCGACAAGATACGCAGTATTTT. Encoded protein: CASSRDNSRQDTQYF.

The V call is TRBV4-1, the J call TRBJ2-7; D is uncertain. V dropped 3 bases and J dropped 3 bases, with 18 bases sitting between them. CDR3 length: 16 amino acids. Germline V gives CDR1 MGHRA, CDR2 YSYEKL. The CDR3 DNA is TGCGCCAGCAGCCAGGAGACCCCAATTCCCGGCTACGAGCAGTACTTC. Translated, it gives CASSQETPIPGYEQYF.

The rearrangement joins TRBV6-5 to TRBJ1-1, with 11 nucleotides matching TRBD1. The CDR3 has 15 amino acids. The germline V gene has CDR1 MNHEY and CDR2 SVGAGI. The junction had 0 bases not matched to a gene; V was cut back by 2 bases and J by 1 base. The CDR3 DNA is TGTGCCAGCAGTTACGGGACAGGGGGGAACACTGAAGCTTTCTTT. Its protein product is CASSYGTGGNTEAFF.

The V call is TRBV11-3, the J call TRBJ2-1; TRBD2 agrees at 10 bases. This CDR3 has 12 residues. Germline V gives CDR1 SGHNT, CDR2 YENEEA. The V and J ends lost 4 bases and 9 bases, in that order; junction bases with no gene match: 0. In nucleotides, the CDR3 is TGTGCCAGCAGCTCTAGCGGGGGTGAGCAGTTCTTC. Amino acid sequence: CASSSSGGEQFF.

The J gene is TRBJ2-5, the V gene TRBV7-3, with 7 bases that match TRBD1. CDR1 and CDR2 (germline): SGHTA, FQGTGA. The CDR3 runs 13 residues. J lost 8 bases, V lost 5 bases, and 8 bases had no gene match. This CDR3 reads CASSRGQDETQYF. The CDR3, as DNA: TGTGCCAGCAGCCGCGGACAGGACGAAACCCAGTACTTC.

The V and J genes are TRBV7-3 and TRBJ1-6, with TRBD1 matching 8 bases. CDR1 is SGHTA, CDR2 FQGTGA, per germline. V gave up 5 bases and J gave up 10 bases; unmatched junction bases: 4. The CDR3 has 13 residues. The CDR3 spells CASSPDRESPLHF. The CDR3 DNA sequence: TGTGCCAGCAGCCCGGACAGGGAATCACCCCTCCACTTT.

The chain links TRBV7-2 to TRBJ2-1, with 10 bases aligning to TRBD2. The CDR3 totals 15 residues. With V trimmed by 5 bases and J by 7 bases, 8 bases remained unmatched. CDR1 is SGHTA and CDR2 is FQGNSA in the germline V gene. DNA for the CDR3: TGTGCCAGCAGCGCAGCGGGGGGGTACAGGAATGAGCAGTTCTTC. It specifies CASSAAGGYRNEQFF. The variable domain in full, completed from reference TRBV7-2 and TRBJ2-1, reads GAGVSQSPSNKVTEKGKDVELRCDPISGHTALYWYRQSLGQGLEFLIYFQGNSAPDKSGLPSDRFSAERTGGSVSTLTIQRTQQEDSAVYLCASSAAGGYRNEQFFGPGTRLTVL.

The chain couples TRBV29-1 to TRBJ1-6; D is undetermined. This CDR3 spans 17 amino acids. With 4 bases removed from V and 5 bases from J, the gap between germline ends came to 21 bases. In germline, CDR1 is SQVTM, CDR2 ANQGSEA. CDR3 in DNA: TGCAGCGTTGCCCTGGTCCTCGGACTCTCGCATAATTCACCCCTCCACTTT. This encodes CSVALVLGLSHNSPLHF.

The genes are TRBV19 and TRBJ1-1; TRBD1 matches at 9 bases. After removal of 6 bases from V and 1 base from J, the junction contained 6 bases not matched to a gene. This CDR3 region has 15 residues. CDR1 is LNHDA, CDR2 SQIVND, per germline (reference sequence). CDR3 nucleotide sequence: TGTGCCAGTAGGCTGGACAGGGGTACGAACACTGAAGCTTTCTTT. This codes for CASRLDRGTNTEAFF. Together with reference TRBV19 and TRBJ1-1, the CDR3 gives the full variable domain: DGGITQSPKYLFRKEGQNVTLSCEQNLNHDAMYWYRQDPGQGLRLIYYSQIVNDFQKGDIAEGYSVSREKKESFPLTVTSAQKNPTAFYLCASRLDRGTNTEAFFGQGTRLTVV.

This rearrangement joins TRBV25-1 to TRBJ1-2; D is undetermined. The V end lost 4 bases, the J end lost 6 bases, and 15 bases lay between the germline ends. Germline CDR1 is MGHDK and CDR2 is SYGVNS. The CDR3 contains 14 residues. CDR3 protein: CASSAFRGLDGYTF. The CDR3 region has the DNA TGTGCCAGCAGTGCGTTTAGAGGGCTGGATGGCTACACCTTC.

J is TRBJ2-7 and V is TRBV5-1; 9 nucleotides match TRBD1. This CDR3 has 14 amino acids. V dropped 5 bases and J dropped 2; count of bases not matched to a gene: 5. In germline, CDR1 is SGHRS, CDR2 YFSETQ. The chain's CDR3 is CASSLTGGPYEQYF. CDR3 coding DNA: TGCGCCAGCAGTCTGACAGGGGGTCCCTACGAGCAGTACTTC.

The V gene is TRBV2, the J gene TRBJ2-4; D possibly corresponds to TRBD2 (6 bases). Germline V CDR1 and CDR2: SNHLY, FYNNEI. The CDR3 covers 13 residues. Trimming cost V 3 bases and J 4 bases, with 7 bases left between them. CDR3 in amino acids: CASSDRGKNIQYF. Written as DNA, the CDR3 is TGTGCCAGCAGTGATCGGGGGAAAAACATTCAGTACTTC.